The 23 T cell receptor beta chains reported below all come from one sample, sequenced in a study of Graves' ophthalmopathy and Graves' hyperthyroidism. RNA transcripts provided the template for amplifying TCR beta CDR3 regions. The first round was an RT-PCR with HTBI primers, and the second round was a multiplex PCR. TCRdb used MiXCR to reprocess the multiplex PCR reads, holding one entry per CDR3 protein. The sample records more than 300,000 distinct CDR3 sequences, roughly a sixth being singletons. Sequenced input: peripheral blood. The receptors were gathered from an adult woman with stable Graves' hyperthyroidism.

J is TRBJ2-2 and V is TRBV12-3 or TRBV12-4; 7 nucleotides line up with TRBD1. V shed 6 bases, J shed 6 bases, and the junction held 7 bases outside the gene matches. The CDR3 has 14 amino acids. This chain's CDR3 is CASSLTQGAGELFF. In DNA, the CDR3 is TGTGCCAGCAGCCTCACCCAGGGGGCCGGGGAGCTGTTTTTT.

This clonotype was seen repeatedly, ten times or more. The gene calls are TRBV6-2 or TRBV6-3 and TRBJ2-7; 8 bases line up with TRBD1. The CDR3 contains 16 residues. V trimming: 4 bases; J trimming: 4 bases; junction bases outside the gene matches: 12. Germline CDR1 MNHEY, CDR2 SVGEGT. The CDR3 loop reads CASSFRSGTGKYEQYF. CDR3 bases: TGTGCCAGCAGTTTCCGCTCCGGGACAGGCAAATACGAGCAGTACTTC.

This clonotype was counted ten times or more. The rearrangement uses TRBV20-1 and TRBJ2-2; 7 positions agree with TRBD2. V trimming: 4 bases; J trimming: 6 bases; junction bases outside the gene matches: 8. Per germline, CDR1 DFQATT and CDR2 SNEGSKA (reference sequence). CDR3 size: 14 residues. As DNA, the CDR3 is TGCAGTGCTACCGGGGGGTCTAATCCCGGGGAGCTGTTTTTT. Translated: CSATGGSNPGELFF.

Ten or more counts support this clonotype. V usage is TRBV12-3 or TRBV12-4 and J usage is TRBJ1-5; 10 nucleotides agree with TRBD1. CDR3 length: 14 amino acids. J was trimmed by 16 bases and V by 3 bases; bases with no gene match: 12. The CDR3 here is CASSFSRDRGRFHF. The CDR3 nucleotides read TGTGCCAGCAGTTTCTCACGAGACAGGGGGCGCTTCCATTTT.

This clonotype was recorded at least ten times. This chain uses TRBV20-1 with TRBJ2-5; 8 bases fit TRBD2. The CDR3 is 12 residues long. The ends lost 4 bases at V and 4 bases at J; junction bases unmatched: 2. Per germline, CDR1 DFQATT and CDR2 SNEGSKA (reference sequence). The CDR3 sequence is CSAIRGGETQYF. The DNA for the CDR3 is TGCAGTGCTATTCGGGGGGGAGAGACCCAGTACTTC.

This chain connects TRBV12-3 or TRBV12-4 to TRBJ2-2; no firm D call. Trimming left V 6 bases short and J 4 bases short, with 9 bases between. The CDR3 consists of 13 residues. As DNA, the CDR3 is TGTGCCAGCAGACCGGCTACCACCGGGGAGCTGTTTTTT. The encoded protein is CASRPATTGELFF.

This clonotype was detected many times. This sequence joins TRBV7-8 and TRBJ2-5; D ambiguous. Germline CDR1 is SGHVS and CDR2 is FQNEAQ. Trimming stripped 1 base from V and 5 bases from J, with 8 bases between. This CDR3 comprises 13 residues. The CDR3 sequence: CASSLVVAETQYF. Written as DNA, the CDR3 is TGTGCCAGCAGCTTAGTAGTCGCGGAGACCCAGTACTTC.

The table lists this clonotype with many counts. The rearrangement uses TRBV7-9 and TRBJ1-6, with D maybe TRBD1 (5 bases). Trimming shortened V by 5 bases and J by 0 bases, and 14 bases separated the two germline ends. This CDR3 has 17 residues. The germline CDR1 and CDR2 sequences are SEHNR and FQNEAQ (reference sequence). As DNA, the CDR3 is TGTGCCAGCAGCGTCGACAGAGCAAGCTCCTATAATTCACCCCTCCACTTT. This sequence encodes CASSVDRASSYNSPLHF.

This clonotype was counted ten times or more. The chain joins TRBV5-1 to TRBJ2-7; no clear D. From germline, CDR1 is SGHRS and CDR2 YFSETQ. This CDR3 has 14 amino acids. Trimming pared 7 bases from V and 7 bases from J, leaving 21 bases between. The CDR3 here is CASRSSSSPREQYF. The DNA for the CDR3 is TGCGCCAGCCGCTCGTCATCGTCTCCTCGGGAGCAGTACTTC.

This clonotype occurred many times. The chain is built from TRBV12-3 or TRBV12-4 and TRBJ1-1; no definite D call. With 0 bases removed from V and 6 bases from J, the gap between germline ends came to 2 bases. CDR3 size: 11 residues. Written as DNA, the CDR3 is TGTGCCAGCAGTTTAGCTTCTGAAGCTTTCTTT. It encodes CASSLASEAFF.

The J gene is TRBJ1-1, the V gene TRBV30; 9 bases map to TRBD1. CDR1 and CDR2 from the germline V gene are GTSNPN and SVGIG (reference sequence). There are 14 residues in the CDR3. V was pared by 3 bases and J by 7 bases, with 9 bases of the junction left unmatched. CDR3 bases: TGTGCCTGGAGCCTGGGACAGGGTGTTGGTGAAGCTTTCTTT. It yields the protein CAWSLGQGVGEAFF. Based on the CDR3 plus reference TRBV30 and TRBJ1-1, the full variable domain is SQTIHQWPATLVQPVGSPLSLECTVEGTSNPNLYWYRQAAGRGLQLLFYSVGIGQISSEVPQNLSASRPQDRQFILSSKKLLLSDSGFYLCAWSLGQGVGEAFFGQGTRLTVV.

This clonotype was detected ten times or more. The V call is TRBV2, the J call TRBJ2-2; D may be TRBD1 or TRBD2 (5 bases each). The V end was cut by 2 bases, the J end by 5 bases, with 12 bases between. Germline loops: CDR1 SNHLY, CDR2 FYNNEI. The CDR3 spans 15 residues. CDR3 loop: CASSESGGSTGELFF. Here the CDR3 DNA reads TGTGCCAGCAGTGAAAGTGGGGGTTCAACCGGGGAGCTGTTTTTT.

Many counts were recorded for this clonotype. The CDR3, as DNA: TGTGCCACCAGCAGAGTACTCAGCGTTGACAATGAGCAGTTCTTC. It translates to CATSRVLSVDNEQFF. V gene TRBV15 combines with J gene TRBJ2-1; D is unresolved. V was trimmed by 1 base and J by 5 bases, leaving 12 bases between them. The CDR3 has 15 residues. Germline CDR1 and CDR2: LNHNV and YYDKDF (reference sequence).

This clonotype was seen many times. The rearrangement links TRBV7-9 to TRBJ1-2, with D unclear. The CDR3 consists of 12 residues. Per germline, CDR1 SEHNR and CDR2 FQNEAQ (reference sequence). V shed 1 base and J shed 3 bases, with 3 bases lying between them. The CDR3 nucleotides read TGTGCCAGCAGCTTAGAATACTATGGCTACACCTTC. Its protein product is CASSLEYYGYTF.

This clonotype occurred many times. This chain connects TRBV20-1 to TRBJ2-7; 8 bases map to TRBD2. V lost 6 bases to trimming and J lost 5 bases; unmatched junction nucleotides: 12. The CDR3 spans 14 residues. CDR1 is DFQATT, CDR2 SNEGSKA, per germline (reference sequence). The CDR3 is CSARKAGAVDEQYF. The CDR3 nucleotides read TGCAGTGCACGAAAAGCGGGAGCGGTCGACGAGCAGTACTTC.

The CDR3 loop reads CASRRSGLAGAMNEQYF. The CDR3 DNA reads TGTGCCAGCAGACGCTCGGGACTAGCGGGAGCAATGAACGAGCAGTACTTC. V and J are TRBV6-1 and TRBJ2-7, with TRBD2 matching over 14 bases. The J segment lost 5 bases and the V segment lost 6 bases, leaving 12 bases of the junction unmatched. Germline CDR1 is MNHNS and CDR2 is SASEGT. This CDR3 is built from 17 residues.

This clonotype was picked up a small number of times. The chain joins TRBV10-3 to TRBJ2-4; D is unresolved. This CDR3 spans 16 amino acids. Germline CDR1 reads ENHRY; CDR2 reads SYGVKD. Trimming pared 5 bases from V and 7 bases from J, leaving 21 bases between. Written as DNA, the CDR3 is TGTGCCATCAGTTCGAGTCCCGATATAGCCCAGAACATTCAGTACTTC. The encoded protein is CAISSSPDIAQNIQYF.

The table lists this clonotype with many counts. V and J are TRBV28 and TRBJ1-2, with 8 bases that match TRBD1. The V gene's germline CDR1 is MDHEN and CDR2 SYDVKM. V shed 4 bases and J 4 bases; nucleotides not matched to a gene: 8. This CDR3 contains 15 residues. CDR3 protein: CASSSPGGAGYGYTF. The CDR3 DNA sequence: TGTGCCAGCAGTTCGCCAGGGGGCGCGGGCTATGGCTACACCTTC.

In its sample, this clonotype was seen many times. In nucleotides, the CDR3 is TGTGCCAGCTCACCATCGATTGGGGCTTTCTTT. This gives the protein CASSPSIGAFF. The chain has TRBV18 and TRBJ1-1; D ambiguous. This CDR3 contains 11 residues. Germline V gene data show CDR1 as KGHSH and CDR2 as LQKENI. V was pared by 2 bases and J by 11 bases, with 9 bases between.

The chain has TRBV2 and TRBJ2-7; maybe TRBD1 (6 bases). Trimming cost V 9 bases and J 3 bases, with 15 bases left between them. Germline V gives CDR1 SNHLY, CDR2 FYNNEI. The CDR3 is 13 residues long. The DNA for the CDR3 is TGTGCCAGATCCACGGGCAGGGGCTACGAGCAGTACTTC. It yields the protein CARSTGRGYEQYF.

This clonotype has ten or more counts. The chain has TRBV12-3 or TRBV12-4 and TRBJ1-1; perhaps TRBD1 as D (6 bases). The germline V and J ends were trimmed by 3 bases and 6 bases, with 14 bases remaining between them. The CDR3 is 14 residues long. DNA for the CDR3: TGTGCCAGCAGTTTGTACAGGGAAGTTTCTGAAGCTTTCTTT. Translated, it gives CASSLYREVSEAFF.

The chain has TRBV6-1 and TRBJ2-7; tentatively, D is TRBD1 (5 bases). Between the trimmed V and J ends, which lost 4 bases and 6 bases, there was a span of 16 bases. The CDR3 consists of 14 residues. Germline loops: CDR1 MNHNS, CDR2 SASEGT. CDR3 sequence (DNA): TGTGCCAGCAGTGTGGGGCGAGATACCTGCGAGCAGTACTTC. It codes for CASSVGRDTCEQYF.

In its sample, this clonotype was seen many times. V usage is TRBV5-1 and J usage is TRBJ1-2, with D unresolved. The CDR3 covers 13 residues. Trimming took off 2 bases at V and 1 base at J, with 6 bases between the two ends. CDR1 is SGHRS and CDR2 is YFSETQ in the germline V gene. This chain's CDR3 is CASSFPDNYGYTF. For the CDR3, the DNA is TGCGCCAGCAGCTTTCCGGATAACTATGGCTACACCTTC.